The entry that follows covers one TCR beta chain sequence. The antigen is not known. Trimming left V 3 bases short and J 0 bases short, with 9 bases between. The CDR3 consists of 14 residues. From germline, CDR1 is SGHRS and CDR2 YFSETQ. This sample stems from a study of early T cells in non-severe SARS-CoV-2 infection. About the research overall: Sequencing of unsorted whole blood was done on bulk RNA, leaving chains unpaired.

As part of library construction, unique molecular identifiers were attached to individual cDNA molecules. TCRdb called the 5' RACE reads again in MiXCR, with one record for every CDR3 protein. The sample has about 26,000 distinct CDR3 sequences, 4.5% to 5.5% seen once; the top ten hold less than 4%. Study-wide points: Clonotype matching in VDJdb favored anti-spike CD8 responses and did not capture private and CD4 specificities.

The sequenced material came from whole blood. This TCR derives from an adult who was a healthcare worker with PCR-confirmed SARS-CoV-2 infection or an uninfected control (not recorded which). The chain employs TRBV5-1 and TRBJ1-1; D call uncertain. The CDR3 protein is CASSSERVNTEAFF. Here the CDR3 DNA reads TGCGCCAGCAGCTCGGAACGGGTGAACACTGAAGCTTTCTTT.